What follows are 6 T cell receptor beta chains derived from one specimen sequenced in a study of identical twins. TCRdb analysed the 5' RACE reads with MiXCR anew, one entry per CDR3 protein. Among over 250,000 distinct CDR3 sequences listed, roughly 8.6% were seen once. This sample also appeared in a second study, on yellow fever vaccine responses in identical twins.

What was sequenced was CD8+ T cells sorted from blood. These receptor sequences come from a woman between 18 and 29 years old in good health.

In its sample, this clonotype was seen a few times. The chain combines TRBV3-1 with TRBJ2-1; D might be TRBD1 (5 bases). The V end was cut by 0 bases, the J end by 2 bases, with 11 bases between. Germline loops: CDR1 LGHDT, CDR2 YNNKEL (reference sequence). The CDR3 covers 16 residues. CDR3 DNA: TGTGCCAGCAGCCAAGATCTGACAGAGGCCTACAATGAGCAGTTCTTC. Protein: CASSQDLTEAYNEQFF.

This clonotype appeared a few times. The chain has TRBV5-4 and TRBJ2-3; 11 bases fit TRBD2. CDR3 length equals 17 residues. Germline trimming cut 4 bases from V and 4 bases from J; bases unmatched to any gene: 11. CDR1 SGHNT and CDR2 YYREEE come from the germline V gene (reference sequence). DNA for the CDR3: TGTGCCAGCAGCCCGTATTTAGCGGGGGGGCTTGCAGATACGCAGTATTTT. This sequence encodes CASSPYLAGGLADTQYF.

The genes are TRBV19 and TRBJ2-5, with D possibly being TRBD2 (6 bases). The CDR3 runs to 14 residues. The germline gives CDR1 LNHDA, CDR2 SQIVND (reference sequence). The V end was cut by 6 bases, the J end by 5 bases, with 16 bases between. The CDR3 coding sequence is TGTGCCAGTAGCTGGACGGTGGAGGGGGAGACCCAGTACTTC. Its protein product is CASSWTVEGETQYF.

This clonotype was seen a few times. The CDR3 reads CASSSRGQGGRTQHF. The CDR3 DNA follows: TGTGCCAGCAGCAGTCGAGGGCAGGGAGGTCGGACCCAGCATTTT. V is TRBV27 and J is TRBJ1-5; maybe TRBD1 (5 bases). This CDR3 spans 15 amino acids. V was clipped by 6 bases and J by 11 bases, with 23 bases between them. CDR1 and CDR2 from the germline V gene are MNHEY and SMNVEV (reference sequence).

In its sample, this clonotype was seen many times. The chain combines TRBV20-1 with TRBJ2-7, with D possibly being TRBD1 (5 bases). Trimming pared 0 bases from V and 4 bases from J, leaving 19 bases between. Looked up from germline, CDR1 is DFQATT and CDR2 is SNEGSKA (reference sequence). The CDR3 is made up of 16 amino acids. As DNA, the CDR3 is TGCAGTGCTAGAGATTCATGGGGCTTTCGCGCTTACGAGCAGTACTTC. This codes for CSARDSWGFRAYEQYF.

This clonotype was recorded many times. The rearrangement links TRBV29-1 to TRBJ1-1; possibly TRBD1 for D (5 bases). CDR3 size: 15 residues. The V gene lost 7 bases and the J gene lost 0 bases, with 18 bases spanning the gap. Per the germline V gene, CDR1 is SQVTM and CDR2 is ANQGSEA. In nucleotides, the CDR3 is TGCAGCGCCGTAGTCCGGGGGGTTTTGAACACTGAAGCTTTCTTT. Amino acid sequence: CSAVVRGVLNTEAFF.